What follows describes a single TCR beta chain. Its specificity is unknown. This sample stems from a study of cytotoxic CD8 clonotypes in ibrutinib-treated CLL. Germline V gene sequence: CDR1 SGHDT, CDR2 YYEEEE. This CDR3 comprises 15 residues. Trimming took off 3 bases at V and 2 bases at J, with 12 bases between the two ends. Produced via immunoSEQ multiplex PCR; TCRdb's table is partial and in-frame only. The sample has 150,000 to 250,000 clones, approximately 72% seen once. Overall study findings and caveats: Clonality increased at ibrutinib response, then returned toward baseline at progression. Public clonotypes were seen rarely and were contracted or stable on treatment.

This receptor was obtained from a human donor with chronic lymphocytic leukemia. The sample in question was PBMCs, obtained after 24 months of ibrutinib treatment. The chain carries TRBV5-6 and TRBJ1-5; D remains ambiguous. CDR3 loop: CASSSLSGGNQPQHF. The DNA for the CDR3 is TGTGCCAGCAGCTCCCTGTCCGGGGGCAATCAGCCCCAGCATTTT.